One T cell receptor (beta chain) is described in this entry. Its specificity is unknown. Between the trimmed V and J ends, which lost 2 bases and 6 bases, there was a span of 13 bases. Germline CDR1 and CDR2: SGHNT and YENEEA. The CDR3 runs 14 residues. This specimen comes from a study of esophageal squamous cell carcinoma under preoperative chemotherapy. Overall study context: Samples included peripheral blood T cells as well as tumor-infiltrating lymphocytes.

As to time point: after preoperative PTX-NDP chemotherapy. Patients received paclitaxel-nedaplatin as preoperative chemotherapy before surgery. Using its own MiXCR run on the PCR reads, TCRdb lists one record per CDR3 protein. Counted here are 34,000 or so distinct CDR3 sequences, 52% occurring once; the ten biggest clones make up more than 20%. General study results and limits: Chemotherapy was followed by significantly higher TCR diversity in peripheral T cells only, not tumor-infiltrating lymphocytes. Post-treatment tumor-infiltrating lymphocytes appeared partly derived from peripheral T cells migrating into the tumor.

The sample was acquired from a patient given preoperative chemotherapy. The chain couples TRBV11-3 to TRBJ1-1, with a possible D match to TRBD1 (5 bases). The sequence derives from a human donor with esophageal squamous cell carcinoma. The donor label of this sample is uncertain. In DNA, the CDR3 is TGTGCCAGCAGCTTATCGGTTTGGGGGGCTGAAGCTTTCTTT. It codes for CASSLSVWGAEAFF.